These 24 T cell receptor beta chains originate from one sample sequenced in a study of post-analysis software for immune sequencing data. Study-wide points: The five TRBV segments detected at higher frequency in patients than in controls included TRBV5-6, TRBV5-1 and TRBV20-1.

The antigens these receptors bind are not known. Unique molecular identifiers were built into the TCR beta cDNA libraries. TCRdb analysed the PCR reads with MiXCR anew, one entry per CDR3 protein. Here the sample spans 800,000 to 950,000 distinct CDR3 sequences, about 53% being singletons. What was sequenced was blood. These receptors were collected from a girl between 10 and 17 years old with multiple sclerosis.

This clonotype turned up a few times. V and J are TRBV20-1 and TRBJ2-4, with TRBD2 matching over 7 bases. Germline V gene data show CDR1 as DFQATT and CDR2 as SNEGSKA (reference sequence). With V trimmed by 7 bases and J by 0 bases, 6 bases remained unmatched. The CDR3 is made up of 14 amino acids. In DNA form, the CDR3 reads TGCAGTGGACGCGGGGGAGTAGCCAAAAACATTCAGTACTTC. This encodes CSGRGGVAKNIQYF.

This clonotype appeared a few times. CDR3 sequence: CSARESGAGETYEQYF. As DNA, the CDR3 is TGCAGTGCTAGAGAAAGTGGAGCGGGGGAAACCTACGAGCAGTACTTC. The J gene is TRBJ2-7, the V gene TRBV20-1; 8 bases map to TRBD2. V gave up 0 bases and J gave up 2 bases; unmatched junction bases: 9. Germline-derived CDR1 and CDR2 are DFQATT and SNEGSKA (reference sequence). CDR3 length equals 16 residues.

This rearrangement joins TRBV20-1 to TRBJ2-5; 10 nucleotides line up with TRBD2. V shed 0 bases, J shed 3 bases, and the junction held 7 bases outside the gene matches. The CDR3 sequence is 16 residues long. The germline CDR1 and CDR2 sequences are DFQATT and SNEGSKA (reference sequence). The CDR3: CSARDPASGSKETQYF. The CDR3 region has the DNA TGCAGTGCTAGAGATCCAGCTAGCGGGAGTAAAGAGACCCAGTACTTC.

The V and J genes are TRBV12-3 or TRBV12-4 and TRBJ2-5; D is uncertain. Between the trimmed V and J ends, which lost 3 bases and 7 bases, there was a span of 6 bases. The length of the CDR3 is 11 residues. CDR3 sequence (DNA): TGTGCCAGCAGTTTGAGCGTGACCCAGTACTTC. This encodes CASSLSVTQYF.

V gene TRBV20-1 combines with J gene TRBJ2-5, with D perhaps TRBD1 (6 bases). The DNA end favors TRBJ2-7, so the J call may be wrong. The CDR3 runs 14 residues. Germline V gene sequence: CDR1 DFQATT, CDR2 SNEGSKA (reference sequence). The DNA for the CDR3 is TGCAGTGCTAGACCACCCATAGGGGGTTCCGAGCAGTACTTC. Protein product: CSARPPIGGSEQYF.

The V call is TRBV5-1, the J call TRBJ1-2; D possibly corresponds to TRBD1 (5 bases). CDR1 is SGHRS and CDR2 is YFSETQ in the germline V gene. V dropped 0 bases and J dropped 0 bases, with 12 bases sitting between them. The CDR3 extends over 16 amino acids. DNA of the CDR3: TGCGCCAGCAGCTTGGCCTTACAGGAAGCTAACTATGGCTACACCTTC. Encoded protein: CASSLALQEANYGYTF.

The chain links TRBV6-6 to TRBJ2-6; D might be TRBD1 (5 bases). Germline CDR1 MNHNY, CDR2 SVGAGI (reference sequence). Trimming took 3 bases from V and 2 from J, leaving 8 bases between them. CDR3 length equals 15 residues. In DNA, the CDR3 is TGTGCCAGCAGTTATCCCAGGGCTGGGGCCAACGTCCTGACTTTC. It codes for CASSYPRAGANVLTF.

The V and J genes are TRBV12-5 and TRBJ1-1, with D unresolved. Trimming pared 5 bases from V and 5 bases from J, leaving 15 bases between. Germline values: CDR1 LGHNT, CDR2 FRNRAP. The CDR3 contains 14 residues. CDR3 sequence reads: CASGPGSSRTEAFF. The CDR3 bases are TGTGCTAGTGGTCCGGGATCAAGCAGGACTGAAGCTTTCTTT.

The chain employs TRBV5-1 and TRBJ1-2, with D tentatively TRBD1 (5 bases). The CDR3 is made up of 15 amino acids. V was trimmed by 0 bases and J by 3 bases, leaving 12 bases between them. Germline assignment: CDR1 SGHRS and CDR2 YFSETQ. The CDR3 reads CASSLAYGRDYGYTF. The CDR3 nucleotides are TGCGCCAGCAGCTTGGCCTATGGCAGGGACTATGGCTACACCTTC.

This clonotype was observed a handful of times. The chain uses TRBV25-1 and TRBJ2-7; tentatively, D is TRBD2 (6 bases). The CDR3 contains 14 residues. Germline V gives CDR1 MGHDK, CDR2 SYGVNS. Trimming cost V 8 bases and J 3 bases, with 17 bases left between them. This chain's CDR3 is CASSFGGVIYEQYF. In DNA, the CDR3 is TGTGCCAGCTCGTTCGGCGGGGTTATCTACGAGCAGTACTTC.

The gene calls are TRBV6-2 or TRBV6-3 and TRBJ2-1, with TRBD1 matching over 8 bases. The germline V gene encodes CDR1 MNHEY and CDR2 SVGEGT. The CDR3 length is 16 residues. The V and J ends lost 0 bases and 5 bases, in that order; junction bases with no gene match: 6. The CDR3, as DNA: TGTGCCAGCAGTTACTCATGGCAGGGGGCGGACAATGAGCAGTTCTTC. It yields the protein CASSYSWQGADNEQFF.

This clonotype was found once. The chain combines TRBV6-5 with TRBJ1-6; D unresolved. The CDR3 is made up of 15 amino acids. The V gene's germline CDR1 is MNHEY and CDR2 SVGAGI. V was cut by 6 bases and J by 5 bases, with 14 bases left in between. The CDR3 sequence: CASSSTGGNNSPLHF. Here the CDR3 DNA reads TGTGCCAGCAGCTCCACGGGTGGGAATAATTCACCCCTCCACTTT.

The CDR3 reads CSASGLPWISNEQFF. Here the CDR3 DNA reads TGCAGTGCTAGCGGTTTACCCTGGATTAGCAATGAGCAGTTCTTC. This chain joins TRBV20-1 and TRBJ2-1, with D unresolved. This CDR3 region has 15 residues. Germline CDR1 DFQATT, CDR2 SNEGSKA (reference sequence). V was clipped by 3 bases and J by 6 bases, with 18 bases between them.

This clonotype was seen only a few times. J is TRBJ1-2 and V is TRBV27; D gene unclear. V lost 5 bases, J lost 5 bases, and 12 bases lay in between. The CDR3 loop spans 13 amino acids. Germline V gives CDR1 MNHEY, CDR2 SMNVEV (reference sequence). In DNA, the CDR3 is TGTGCCAGCAGTGAGAGAGGGATGTATGGCTACACCTTC. Amino acid sequence: CASSERGMYGYTF.

This chain connects TRBV28 to TRBJ2-5; 8 nucleotides agree with TRBD2. Germline lookup yields CDR1 MDHEN and CDR2 SYDVKM. Trimming at V came to 7 bases and at J to 2 bases, leaving 3 bases not matched to a gene. The CDR3 sequence is 13 residues long. CDR3 coding DNA: TGTGCCAGCACGGCGGGGGGACAAGAGACCCAGTACTTC. Translation gives CASTAGGQETQYF.

The chain couples TRBV5-1 to TRBJ2-1; no clear D gene. Germline CDR1 reads SGHRS; CDR2 reads YFSETQ. The ends were cut back, 4 bases at V and 7 bases at J, with 24 bases in the middle. This CDR3 is built from 17 residues. This CDR3 reads CASSLGLWAILQNEQFF. In nucleotides, the CDR3 is TGCGCCAGCAGCCTTGGTTTGTGGGCGATACTCCAAAATGAGCAGTTCTTC.

J is TRBJ2-6 and V is TRBV5-8; no definite D call. The CDR3 runs to 18 residues. V lost 0 bases, J lost 4 bases, and 17 bases lay in between. Germline CDR1 SGHTS, CDR2 YDEGEE. The CDR3 region has the DNA TGTGCCAGCAGCTTGGCGTTAACGGCTTCCTCGGGGGCCAACGTCCTGACTTTC. The encoded protein is CASSLALTASSGANVLTF.

This clonotype occurred a few times. V gene TRBV20-1 combines with J gene TRBJ2-3; tentatively, D is TRBD1 or TRBD2 (6 bases each). Germline V gene sequence: CDR1 DFQATT, CDR2 SNEGSKA (reference sequence). The length of the CDR3 is 16 residues. Trimming cost V 3 bases and J 2 bases, with 18 bases left between them. The CDR3 nucleotides read TGCAGTGCTAGGGGGGGCGGAGGGACGGTCACAGATACGCAGTATTTT. It codes for CSARGGGGTVTDTQYF.

There are a few counts of this clonotype. The rearrangement joins TRBV4-2 to TRBJ2-1; no reliable D call. CDR1 and CDR2 from the germline V gene are LGHNA and YNFKEQ. CDR3 length: 12 residues. V was clipped by 3 bases and J by 4 bases, with 4 bases between them. CDR3 residues: CASSQAYNEQFF. Here the CDR3 DNA reads TGTGCCAGCAGCCAGGCTTACAATGAGCAGTTCTTC.

The V call is TRBV20-1, the J call TRBJ2-7; 7 bases agree with TRBD1. V gave up 6 bases and J gave up 0 bases; unmatched junction bases: 11. CDR1 DFQATT and CDR2 SNEGSKA come from the germline V gene (reference sequence). This CDR3 is 15 amino acids long. This chain's CDR3 is CSALDRVQSSYEQYF. As DNA, the CDR3 is TGCAGTGCCCTTGACAGGGTCCAAAGCTCCTACGAGCAGTACTTC.

CDR3 amino acids: CASRLAGSTSEQFF. CDR3 nucleotides: TGCGCCAGCAGACTAGCGGGCTCCACGAGTGAGCAGTTCTTC. The chain couples TRBV5-1 to TRBJ2-1; 9 bases are a match to TRBD2. The CDR3 has 14 amino acids. The germline gives CDR1 SGHRS, CDR2 YFSETQ. The V gene end was trimmed by 5 bases and the J gene end by 9 bases; junction bases not matched to a gene: 9. The full variable domain, in which reference TRBV5-1 and TRBJ2-1 provide the parts outside the CDR3, is KAGVTQTPRYLIKTRGQQVTLSCSPISGHRSVSWYQQTPGQGLQFLFEYFSETQRNKGNFPGRFSGRQFSNSRSEMNVSTLELGDSALYLCASRLAGSTSEQFFGPGTRLTVL.

This clonotype occurred a few times. V is TRBV12-3 or TRBV12-4 and J is TRBJ1-1, with a weak D call TRBD1 (6 bases). The CDR3 runs 15 residues. Trimming shortened V by 1 base and J by 1 base, and 10 bases separated the two germline ends. The CDR3 here is CASSLEGGANTEAFF. The CDR3 DNA reads TGTGCCAGCAGTTTAGAGGGGGGGGCGAACACTGAAGCTTTCTTT.

The V call is TRBV20-1, the J call TRBJ2-5; maybe TRBD2 (5 bases). Deletions cut 1 base from V and 2 bases from J, with 14 bases between. CDR3 length equals 15 residues. CDR1 and CDR2 (germline): DFQATT, SNEGSKA (reference sequence). CDR3 sequence: CSARGASLGQETQYF. The CDR3 region has the DNA TGCAGTGCTAGAGGCGCTAGCTTGGGGCAAGAGACCCAGTACTTC.

V and J are TRBV12-3 or TRBV12-4 and TRBJ1-1; D is uncertain. Trimming shortened V by 7 bases and J by 0 bases, and 15 bases separated the two germline ends. The length of the CDR3 is 15 residues. CDR3 coding DNA: TGTGCCAGCACCCTACCGGGCGTAATGAACACTGAAGCTTTCTTT. Protein: CASTLPGVMNTEAFF.